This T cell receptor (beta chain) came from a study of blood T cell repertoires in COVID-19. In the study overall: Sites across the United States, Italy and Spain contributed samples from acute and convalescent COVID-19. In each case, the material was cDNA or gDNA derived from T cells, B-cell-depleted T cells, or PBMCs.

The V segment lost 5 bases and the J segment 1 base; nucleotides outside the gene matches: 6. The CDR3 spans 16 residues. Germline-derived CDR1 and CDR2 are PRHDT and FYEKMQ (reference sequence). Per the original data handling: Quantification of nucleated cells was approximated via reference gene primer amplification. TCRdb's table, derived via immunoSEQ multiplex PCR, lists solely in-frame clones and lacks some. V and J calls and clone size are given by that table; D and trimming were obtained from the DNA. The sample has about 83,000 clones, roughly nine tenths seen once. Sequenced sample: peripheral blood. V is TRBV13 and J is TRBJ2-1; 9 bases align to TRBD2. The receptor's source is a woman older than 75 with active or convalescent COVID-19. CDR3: CASSGRLAVSYNEQFF. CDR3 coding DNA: TGTGCCAGCAGCGGGCGACTAGCGGTGTCCTACAATGAGCAGTTCTTC.